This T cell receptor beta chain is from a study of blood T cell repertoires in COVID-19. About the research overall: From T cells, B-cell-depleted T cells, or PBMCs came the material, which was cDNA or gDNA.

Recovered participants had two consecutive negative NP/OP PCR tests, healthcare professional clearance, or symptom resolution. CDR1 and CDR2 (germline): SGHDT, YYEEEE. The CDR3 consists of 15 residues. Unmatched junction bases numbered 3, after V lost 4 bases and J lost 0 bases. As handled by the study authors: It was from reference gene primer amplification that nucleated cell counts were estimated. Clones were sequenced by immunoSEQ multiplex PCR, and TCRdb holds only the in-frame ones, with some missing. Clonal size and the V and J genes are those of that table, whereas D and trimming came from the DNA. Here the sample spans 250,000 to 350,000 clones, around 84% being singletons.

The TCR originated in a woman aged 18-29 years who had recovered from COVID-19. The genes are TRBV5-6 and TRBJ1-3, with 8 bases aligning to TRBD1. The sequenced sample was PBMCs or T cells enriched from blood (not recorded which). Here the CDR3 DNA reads TGTGCCAGCAGCGTGGGGACAGGCTCTGGAAACACCATATATTTT. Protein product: CASSVGTGSGNTIYF.